This record covers a single T cell receptor beta chain. The antigen this receptor binds is unknown. This sample is drawn from a study of CXCR3-negative and CXCR3-positive naive CD8 T cells (dated by TCRdb to between 2019 and 2020). Context from the whole study: In total, some 150 million TRB reads were obtained, corresponding to roughly 1.5 +/- 0.3 million reads per library. Diversity and physicochemical repertoire analyses were performed on about a dozen donors pooled from two independent experiments. The TRBV-TRBJ cluster analysis covered naive subsets from about 5 donors and memory cells from 3 donors. Overall study results and their limits: Comparably high repertoire diversity was found in both naive subsets, whereas much lower repertoire diversity was found in memory CD8+ T cells. Because surface CD5, which is linked to self-reactivity in mice, was comparable between the naive subsets, TCR interaction strength was also inferred from TRB CDR3 physicochemical properties. Naive CXCR3-negative and CXCR3-positive cells from the same donor showed similar TRBV-TRBJ usage, whereas memory cells showed distinct patterns. Freshly isolated PBMCs were used for most assays because CXCR3 expression went down partially after cryopreservation.

The sample was run on a NextSeq 550. The Human TCR Profiling Kit (MiLaboratory) was used to prepare UMI-labeled 5' RACE TRB cDNA libraries. The full amount of extracted RNA was used for cDNA synthesis, and the full amount of resulting cDNA was used for PCR amplification. Libraries were prepared in parallel using an identical number of PCR cycles. Per the authors' processing: With a minimum of two reads required per UMI, MIGEC and MiXCR pulled out about 50,000 +/- 10,000 unique UMI-labeled TRB cDNA molecules from each library. An average of roughly 40,000 +/- 10,000 functional in-frame TRB CDR3 nucleotide clonotypes without stop codons was found per library. After downsampling to 5000 UMI-labeled TRB molecules per sample, diversity metrics, including normalized Shannon-Wiener and Chao1, were computed in VDJtools. Clonotype-size-weighted physicochemical properties of the central five CDR3 residues (interaction energy, strength, volume and Kidera factor 4) were computed in VDJtools. The reads were reprocessed in TCRdb, with one entry per CDR3 protein sequence and no accompanying DNA. The V and J calls reflect TCRdb's pipeline rather than the authors' work. This sample's table has entries for fewer than 60,000 distinct CDR3 sequences. The ten largest clones take up more than 20% of the sample.

Each CD8+ T cell subset was flow-sorted in triplicate, with roughly 300,000 cells per subset placed directly into RLT lysis buffer. Standard density gradient centrifugation was used to isolate peripheral blood mononuclear cells from buffy coats. Total RNA was extracted from sorted cells using an RNeasy Mini Kit. Sequencing used memory CD8+ T cells from blood. The cell subset or site label, as the study defines it: conventional CD8+ memory T cells (TMEM), sorted as controls. The sequence was obtained from a human donor in good health. Some clones in this sample may be carry-over from other donors' samples.

The CDR3 protein sequence reads: CASSHRGKGQPQHF. The chain was built from TRBV28 and TRBJ1-5; TCRdb's D call of TRBD1 is untestable without DNA. There are 14 amino acids in the CDR3, from cysteine to phenylalanine inclusive. No DNA sequence is on record. Reading the germline V gene gives CDR1 MDHEN and CDR2 SYDVKM.